This entry describes one T cell receptor beta chain. There are a few counts of this clonotype. Its specific antigen is unknown. Nothing much larger sits one base from this clone, and base qualities are not available. Sequences SEHNR (CDR1) and FQNEAQ (CDR2) are obtained from the germline V gene (reference sequence). Including cysteine and phenylalanine, the CDR3 has 15 amino acids. Only the CDR3 portion is preserved as DNA: 45 bases, with reading frame beginning at the first base. V is reduced by 3 bases and J by 5 bases, leaving a spacing of 11 bases between them. Sequencing took place on an Illumina NovaSeq 6000. TCRalpha and TCRbeta cDNA libraries were constructed by 5'RACE with constant-segment primers, with sample barcodes and unique molecular identifiers being introduced. RNA was extracted from every sample with Trizol reagent. The libraries were amplified in two PCR steps, and the second step added a second sample barcode and Illumina TruSeq adapters. Sequencing of libraries was performed on an Illumina NovaSeq with 2 x 150 bp paired-end reads. In the paper's pipeline: Reads were demultiplexed and collapsed into UMI-guided consensus sequences with migec v1.2.7. Using mixcr v2.1.11, UMI consensuses were aligned to TRA and TRB V and J templates and then assembled into clonotypes. Expanded or contracted clonotypes were those called significant by both edgeR and NoisET, with noise models trained on biological replicates. edgeR calls used a false discovery rate-adjusted p below 0.01 and a log2 fold-change threshold of 1. As an exploratory analysis of dynamics, max-normalized trajectories of the 1000 most abundant clonotypes were examined with PCA combined with hierarchical clustering. The CD4 or CD8 phenotype of responding clones was assigned using the separately sequenced CD4+ and CD8+ repertoires. TCRdb took the public reads, trimmed them with fastp at Q25, ran MiXCR for clone calling and kept in-frame beta chains. Merged by CDR3 protein, the rows form single entries marked with the most common genes and DNA. TCRdb, not the original authors, processed these V and J calls. The sample table lists roughly 200,000 distinct CDR3 sequences, approximately 16% of them with a count of one. Of the sample, approximately 2.2% is held by the ten largest clones.

Ficoll-Paque density gradient centrifugation was used to isolate PBMCs. This entry belongs to a study of T-cell memory formation after mild COVID-19 (dated by TCRdb to about 2021). Turning to the overall study: TCR sequence clusters from the two donors were found to be largely donor specific. In a couple of donors, T-cell clones that expanded and contracted after mild COVID-19 were followed by sequencing TCRalpha and TCRbeta repertoires longitudinally. The cohort comprised two young, previously healthy adult volunteers, one female and one male. Summary of the overall study and its limitations: SARS-CoV-2 specificity was not confirmed for the second-wave clones peaking on day 37. Only a couple of mild cases were covered by the study, and larger cohorts that include severe cases with pre-infection samples were considered necessary. From day 15 to 85, contracting clones showed balanced CD4/CD8 phenotypes, whereas a second wave of clones that expanded from day 15 to 37 leaned towards CD4+. Contracting CD4+ clones were located mainly in the CM and EM memory subsets, whereas CD8+ clones were found to be enriched in EMRA. The detection of some responding clones in pre-infection memory suggests that pre-existing cross-reactive memory T cells joined the SARS-CoV-2 response.

The chain is assembled from TRBV7-9 and TRBJ1-6; TRBD1 is a weak D gene call, 5 bases matching. Sequenced sample: PBMCs or a T cell subset sorted from them (not recorded which). The receptor's source is an adult woman who had mild COVID-19 (a few samples of this study predate the infection). The sample titles of this study are shuffled in the database, so cell type and time point are left out; the donor was told from shared clones. The CDR3 loop reads CASSFGETDNSPLHF. The sequence in DNA is TGTGCCAGCAGCTTTGGTGAGACAGATAATTCACCCCTCCACTTT. Here the CDR3 is joined to the reference TRBV7-9 and TRBJ1-6 genes, and the full variable domain is: DTGVSQNPRHKITKRGQNVTFRCDPISEHNRLYWYRQTLGQGPEFLTYFQNEAQLEKSRLLSDRFSAERPKGSFSTLEIQRTEQGDSAMYLCASSFGETDNSPLHFGNGTRLTVT.